The 16 T cell receptor beta chains presented below share a single source sample, sequenced in a study of blood T cell repertoires in COVID-19 (dated by TCRdb to between 2020 and 2021). The method behind the library was the immunoSEQ multiplex PCR assay. TCRdb limited this immuneACCESS table to in-frame rearrangements with V and J called. A share of clones is missing; checked studies link under half to unresolved V genes, and the rest is unexplained. Present in this sample are approximately 80,000 clones, 65% to 90% of which were seen just once. 44% of the sample goes to the ten largest clones. Sequencing was done on a sample of peripheral blood. Receptors originate from a man aged 80 or over with acute or convalescent COVID-19.

V usage is TRBV28 and J usage is TRBJ2-5; a weak D match, TRBD1 (6 bases). Trimming shortened V by 8 bases and J by 5 bases, and 12 bases separated the two germline ends. The CDR3 extends over 12 amino acids. CDR1 is MDHEN, CDR2 SYDVKM, per germline. DNA of the CDR3: TGTGCCAGCGCAGGGGACGGCGAGACCCAGTACTTC. This codes for CASAGDGETQYF.

The chain recombines TRBV29-1 with TRBJ2-5; D possibly corresponds to TRBD2 (7 bases). Germline-derived CDR1 and CDR2 are SQVTM and ANQGSEA. V lost 2 bases to trimming and J lost 4 bases, with 11 bases between them. This CDR3 is built from 13 residues. The CDR3 region has the DNA TGCAGCGTTGAAAGGGGGGGCGGAGAGACCCAGTACTTC. Translated: CSVERGGGETQYF.

The CDR3 sequence is CASKRGANTGELFF. DNA for the CDR3: TGTGCCAGCAAACGGGGGGCGAACACCGGGGAGCTGTTTTTT. The chain links TRBV6-4 to TRBJ2-2, with 7 bases identical to TRBD2. CDR3 length: 14 residues. V lost 7 bases and J lost 0; bases outside the gene matches: 2. Germline loops: CDR1 MRHNA, CDR2 SNTAGT.

V usage is TRBV19 and J usage is TRBJ2-1, with 11 bases identical to TRBD2. CDR3 length: 19 residues. The J segment lost 0 bases and the V segment lost 3 bases, leaving 10 bases of the junction unmatched. The germline V gene has CDR1 LNHDA and CDR2 SQIVND (reference sequence). Here the CDR3 DNA reads TGTGCCAGTAGTATCCCCCGGACTAGCGGGCCTAGCTCCTACAATGAGCAGTTCTTC. This encodes CASSIPRTSGPSSYNEQFF.

The rearrangement links TRBV5-1 to TRBJ2-5; D possibly corresponds to TRBD1 (5 bases). V lost 4 bases and J lost 1, with 11 bases in between. This CDR3 is built from 14 residues. CDR1 is SGHRS and CDR2 is YFSETQ in the germline V gene. CDR3 sequence reads: CASSTGHGQETQYF. DNA of the CDR3: TGCGCCAGCAGCACCGGACACGGCCAAGAGACCCAGTACTTC.

Only a few counts were recorded for this clone. The gene calls are TRBV2 and TRBJ2-5; D remains ambiguous. Germline V gives CDR1 SNHLY, CDR2 FYNNEI. CDR3 length: 11 residues. The V and J ends lost 6 bases and 7 bases respectively, with 9 bases between them. The CDR3 spells CASSQAVTQYF. The DNA of the CDR3 is TGTGCCAGCAGCCAAGCTGTGACCCAGTACTTC.

V gene TRBV28 combines with J gene TRBJ2-3, with 13 bases identical to TRBD2. The CDR3 totals 20 residues. CDR1 is MDHEN and CDR2 is SYDVKM in the germline V gene. Trimming cost V 5 bases and J 3 bases; bases outside gene matches: 17. As DNA, the CDR3 is TGTGCCAGCAGTCCCAAGACCCCGGGACTAGCGGGACGCTTGACAGATACGCAGTATTTT. Its translation: CASSPKTPGLAGRLTDTQYF.

CDR3 sequence: CASSPTRNTEAFF. The CDR3, as DNA: TGTGCCAGCTCACCGACAAGGAACACTGAAGCTTTCTTT. This sequence joins TRBV18 and TRBJ1-1; D call uncertain. This CDR3 is built from 13 residues. The V gene lost 3 bases and the J gene lost 1 base, with 6 bases spanning the gap. Germline V gene sequence: CDR1 KGHSH, CDR2 LQKENI. Based on the CDR3 plus reference TRBV18 and TRBJ1-1, the full variable domain is NAGVMQNPRHLVRRRGQEARLRCSPMKGHSHVYWYRQLPEEGLKFMVYLQKENIIDESGMPKERFSAEFPKEGPSILRIQQVVRGDSAAYFCASSPTRNTEAFFGQGTRLTVV.

The chain carries TRBV28 and TRBJ2-5; a weak D match, TRBD2 (7 bases). The CDR3 consists of 13 residues. V lost 9 bases and J 5 bases, leaving 16 bases between the germline ends. Germline CDR1 and CDR2: MDHEN and SYDVKM. CDR3 DNA: TGTGCCAGTTTTAAGGGGGGGGTTGAGACCCAGTACTTC. Its protein product is CASFKGGVETQYF.

CDR3: CASSLTGGSYEQYF. The CDR3 DNA follows: TGTGCCAGCAGCTTGACAGGGGGCTCCTACGAGCAGTACTTC. The rearrangement uses TRBV7-9 and TRBJ2-7; 9 bases fit TRBD1. V was pared by 3 bases and J by 0 bases, with 0 bases of the junction left unmatched. This CDR3 has 14 residues. Looked up from germline, CDR1 is SEHNR and CDR2 is FQNEAQ (reference sequence).

The rearrangement joins TRBV10-3 to TRBJ1-5, with TRBD1 matching 9 bases. The CDR3 has 16 residues. The V gene end was trimmed by 2 bases and the J gene end by 4 bases; junction bases not matched to a gene: 6. Germline CDR1 and CDR2: ENHRY and SYGVKD. CDR3 sequence reads: CAISEMGQGWNQPQHF. CDR3 in DNA: TGTGCCATCAGTGAGATGGGACAGGGTTGGAATCAGCCCCAGCATTTT.

The chain recombines TRBV2 with TRBJ1-2; a weak D match, TRBD1 (6 bases). Germline CDR1 and CDR2: SNHLY and FYNNEI. Trimming stripped 8 bases from V and 6 bases from J, with 19 bases between. This CDR3 is 14 amino acids long. This chain's CDR3 is CASRQEGGADGYTF. DNA for the CDR3: TGTGCCAGCCGTCAGGAAGGGGGGGCGGATGGCTACACCTTC.

J is TRBJ2-3 and V is TRBV5-1; the match to TRBD2 covers 12 bases. J was trimmed by 1 base and V by 4 bases; bases with no gene match: 1. CDR1 SGHRS and CDR2 YFSETQ come from the germline V gene. The length of the CDR3 is 15 residues. CDR3 coding DNA: TGCGCCAGCAGCCGACTAGCGGGAGGCACAGATACGCAGTATTTT. The encoded protein is CASSRLAGGTDTQYF.

The chain carries TRBV5-6 and TRBJ1-5, with 8 bases fitting TRBD1. The CDR3 loop spans 16 amino acids. CDR1 is SGHDT and CDR2 is YYEEEE in the germline V gene. Losses at the gene ends were 1 base for V and 3 bases for J; bases not matched to a gene: 6. This CDR3 reads CASSLRGQATNQPQHF. The CDR3 DNA reads as TGTGCCAGCAGCTTGCGGGGACAGGCAACCAATCAGCCCCAGCATTTT.

V usage is TRBV5-1 and J usage is TRBJ2-7; 9 positions agree with TRBD2. Germline V CDR1 and CDR2: SGHRS, YFSETQ. V lost 4 bases and J lost 2; bases outside the gene matches: 7. CDR3 length: 15 residues. CDR3 protein: CASSPRAGGTYEQYF. DNA of the CDR3: TGCGCCAGCAGCCCTCGGGCGGGAGGGACCTACGAGCAGTACTTC. Using reference TRBV5-1 and TRBJ2-7 for the parts outside the CDR3, the full variable domain is KAGVTQTPRYLIKTRGQQVTLSCSPISGHRSVSWYQQTPGQGLQFLFEYFSETQRNKGNFPGRFSGRQFSNSRSEMNVSTLELGDSALYLCASSPRAGGTYEQYFGPGTRLTVT.

The chain joins TRBV2 to TRBJ2-5, with 13 bases matching TRBD2. Germline loops: CDR1 SNHLY, CDR2 FYNNEI. The CDR3 is made up of 14 amino acids. V lost 9 bases, J lost 4 bases, and 5 bases stayed unmatched. The CDR3 loop reads CASLGLAGSETQYF. The CDR3 DNA is TGTGCCAGTCTGGGACTAGCGGGATCAGAGACCCAGTACTTC.